This T cell receptor beta chain was sequenced for a study of blood T cells in healthy people across ages. This clonotype has just a few counts. Its antigen is unknown. It was with a sample-barcoded 5' primer and a J-beta primer mix that a second PCR of roughly 6 to 12 cycles was run. Every cDNA molecule bore a tag from a template-switch adaptor containing 12 random nucleotides. Via MiXCR, TCRdb re-called the 5' RACE reads, giving one row per CDR3 protein. The sample contains some 1.5 million distinct CDR3 sequences, approximately 28% of which appear only once. Study findings and constraints: Observed TCR beta diversity showed a strong correlation with the percentage of naive T cells as measured by flow cytometry.

With 6 bases removed from V and 0 bases from J, the gap between germline ends came to 10 bases. The CDR3 is 14 residues long. Per the germline V gene, CDR1 is LGHNA and CDR2 is YNFKEQ. The chain is built from TRBV4-2 and TRBJ2-3; a weak D match, TRBD1 (6 bases). The sequence came from a woman in her 30s in good health. The sample taken for sequencing was blood. CDR3 region: CASRARGSTDTQYF. The CDR3 coding sequence is TGTGCCAGCAGGGCGAGGGGGAGCACAGATACGCAGTATTTT.